The next 23 T cell receptor beta chains were all read from a single sample in a study of T cell clonality in common variable immunodeficiency. No antigens are known for them. Assay: immunoSEQ multiplex PCR; the TCRdb copy retains only in-frame clones and omits some. In total the sample includes approximately 30,000 clones, none of them seen once. Broader study findings: Reportedly, TCR beta sequences from common variable immunodeficiency showed fewer deletions and N-nucleotide insertions.

Sequencing input: peripheral blood mononuclear cells. Every receptor here comes from a human donor with common variable immunodeficiency.

This clone was observed at least ten times. The missing CDR3 end, 3 residues past where the read stops, is filled in from the germline J gene. The chain uses TRBV11-2 and TRBJ1-4; a weak D match, TRBD1 (6 bases). Germline CDR1 and CDR2: SGHAT and FQNNGV. There are 15 residues in the CDR3. The V gene lost 0 bases and the J gene lost 4 bases, with 9 bases spanning the gap. The covered CDR3 bases are TGTGCCAGCAGCTTAGAGAGGGGGATTAATGAAAAA. This codes for CASSLERGINEK. The whole CDR3 region reads CASSLERGINEKLFF. Together with reference TRBV11-2 and TRBJ1-4, the CDR3 gives the full variable domain: EAGVAQSPRYKIIEKRQSVAFWCNPISGHATLYWYQQILGQGPKLLIQFQNNGVVDDSQLPKDRFSAERLKGVDSTLKIQPAKLEDSAVYLCASSLERGINEKLFFGSGTQLSVL.

This clone was seen repeatedly, ten times or more. At one end the junction does not follow the germline gene, possibly because of a read error. The CDR3 goes on 3 residues after the read ends, and that part is filled in from the germline J gene. The chain uses TRBV12-3 or TRBV12-4 and TRBJ2-2, with 12 bases fitting TRBD2. The CDR3 spans 19 residues. The CDR3 is CASSLAGGLRRSSTGELFF. The part of the CDR3 DNA that was read is TGTGCCAGCAGTCTAGCGGGGGGGCTCCGCCGTTCTTCCACCGGGGAG.

In this sample, this clone turned up many times. The read ends 3 residues early relative to the CDR3; the germline J gene fills the gap. The chain joins TRBV7-3 to TRBJ1-2, with TRBD1 matching 9 bases. In germline, CDR1 is SGHTA, CDR2 FQGTGA. This CDR3 comprises 15 residues. V trimming: 5 bases; J trimming: 4 bases; junction bases outside the gene matches: 8. Partial CDR3 DNA: TGTGCCAGCAGCCTGGGACAGGGAATTTCCTATGGC. Translating gives CASSLGQGISYG. The whole CDR3 region reads CASSLGQGISYGYTF.

The chain's CDR3 is CASSLGSGSPLHF. The CDR3 DNA, read in part, is TGCGCCAGCAGCTTGGGCAGCGGATCACCC. The chain has TRBV5-1 and TRBJ1-6; D ambiguous. The read ends 3 residues before the CDR3 terminus; that terminus is restored from the germline J gene. The CDR3 sequence is 13 residues long. Germline assignment: CDR1 SGHRS and CDR2 YFSETQ. With 0 bases removed from V and 10 bases from J, the gap between germline ends came to 8 bases.

This clone was observed many times. The sequenced fragment ends 3 residues before the CDR3 boundary, so the rest is inferred from the germline J gene. The chain uses TRBV29-1 and TRBJ1-1; 7 positions match TRBD1. The germline gives CDR1 SQVTM, CDR2 ANQGSEA. The CDR3 covers 12 residues. J gave up 4 bases and V 6 bases, and 5 bases lay outside the gene matches. The CDR3 bases that were read are TGCAGCGTGGCCCCAGGGGGCACTGAA. As protein: CSVAPGGTE. The whole CDR3 reads CSVAPGGTEAFF.

Comment on this clone: The read comes to an end 3 residues before the CDR3 does, leaving the germline J gene to fill in the end. V and J are TRBV7-6 and TRBJ2-7; D might be TRBD1 (5 bases). Trimming stripped 0 bases from V and 5 bases from J, with 20 bases between. Looked up from germline, CDR1 is SGHVS and CDR2 is FNYEAQ. This CDR3 is built from 17 residues. CDR3 sequence reads: CASSLAFGRAGEDEQYF. The covered CDR3 bases are TGTGCCAGCAGCTTAGCGTTTGGCAGGGCTGGCGAGGACGAG.

Turning to this clone: The CDR3 end lies 3 residues beyond the end of the read and is filled in from the germline J gene. This sequence joins TRBV20-1 and TRBJ2-7; 13 nucleotides line up with TRBD2. Per the germline V gene, CDR1 is DFQATT and CDR2 is SNEGSKA (reference sequence). Unmatched junction bases numbered 2, after V lost 1 base and J lost 2 bases. The CDR3 contains 15 residues. The CDR3 region is CSARGTSGGTYEQYF. Incomplete CDR3 DNA: TGCAGTGCTAGAGGGACTAGCGGGGGCACCTACGAG.

In its sample, this clone was seen a few times. Read sequence stops 3 residues before the CDR3 end, and the germline J gene provides the missing end. This rearrangement joins TRBV6-2 or TRBV6-3 to TRBJ1-1; TRBD1 matches 8 bases. V lost 6 bases to trimming and J lost 1 base; unmatched junction nucleotides: 4. The CDR3 runs 14 residues. CDR1 is MNHEY and CDR2 is SVGEGT in the germline V gene. CDR3 DNA (partial): TGTGCCAGCAGCCTGACAGGGGAGAACACTGAA. Amino acids: CASSLTGENTE. In full, the CDR3 is CASSLTGENTEAFF.

Comments on this clone: One junction end disagrees with the germline gene, perhaps due to a read error. The read stops 3 residues short of the end of the CDR3; the missing end is completed from the germline J gene. V usage is TRBV7-9 and J usage is TRBJ1-5; no definite D call. There are 13 residues in the CDR3. Germline CDR1 and CDR2: SEHNR and FQNEAQ (reference sequence). Here the CDR3 reads CSSSFIGNQPQHF. CDR3 bases read: TGTTCCAGCAGCTTTATAGGGAATCAGCCC.

In regard to this clone: With the read ending 3 residues before the CDR3 end, the germline J gene is used to fill in that end. The chain has TRBV18 and TRBJ2-5; TRBD2 might be the D (6 bases). The V end was cut by 1 base, the J end by 4 bases, with 7 bases between. The germline V gene has CDR1 KGHSH and CDR2 LQKENI. The CDR3 loop spans 13 amino acids. CDR3 bases read: TGTGCCAGCTCACCACGAGCGGGAGAGACC. It translates to CASSPRAGET. The entire CDR3 protein reads CASSPRAGETQYF. Together with reference TRBV18 and TRBJ2-5, the CDR3 gives the full variable domain: NAGVMQNPRHLVRRRGQEARLRCSPMKGHSHVYWYRQLPEEGLKFMVYLQKENIIDESGMPKERFSAEFPKEGPSILRIQQVVRGDSAAYFCASSPRAGETQYFGPGTRLLVL.

This clone was counted only a few times. The CDR3 is CASKRGQGEGSPLHF. The sequenced part of the CDR3 DNA is TGTGCCAGCAAGAGAGGACAGGGGGAAGGGTCACCC. The chain joins TRBV7-6 to TRBJ1-6; TRBD1 matches at 10 bases. The sequenced fragment ends 3 residues before the CDR3 boundary, so the rest is inferred from the germline J gene. Trimming at V came to 7 bases and at J to 10 bases, leaving 10 bases not matched to a gene. Looked up from germline, CDR1 is SGHVS and CDR2 is FNYEAQ. The CDR3 covers 15 residues.

Concerning this clone itself: Read data end 3 residues before the CDR3 end; the end is taken from the germline J gene. This rearrangement joins TRBV29-1 to TRBJ2-7; D is uncertain. Trimming stripped 6 bases from V and 1 base from J, with 10 bases between. There are 12 residues in the CDR3. Germline CDR1 and CDR2: SQVTM and ANQGSEA. CDR3 DNA (partial): TGCAGCGTAGCTCTGGTTTCCTACGAG. Protein product: CSVALVSYE. The CDR3 reads in full as CSVALVSYEQYF.

By its share, this clone is medium-sized. With the read ending 3 residues before the CDR3 end, the germline J gene is used to fill in that end. J is TRBJ1-2 and V is TRBV20-1, with D possibly being TRBD1 (6 bases). V was pared by 2 bases and J by 5 bases, with 18 bases between. The V gene's germline CDR1 is DFQATT and CDR2 SNEGSKA (reference sequence). There are 15 residues in the CDR3. The CDR3 DNA, read in part, is TGCAGTGCTAGATCGGAGGACAGCCTCTTATATGGC. As protein: CSARSEDSLLYG. The CDR3 reads in full as CSARSEDSLLYGYTF.

A note on this clone: The read is 3 residues too short to cover the CDR3 end, so that end is filled in from the germline J gene. The V and J genes are TRBV11-2 and TRBJ2-5; tentatively, D is TRBD1 (6 bases). Between the trimmed V and J ends, which lost 2 bases and 2 bases, there was a span of 12 bases. The CDR3 runs 15 residues. Germline V gene lookup returns CDR1 SGHAT and CDR2 FQNNGV. The covered CDR3 bases are TGTGCCAGCAGCTTATTGACAGGCCTTCAAGAGACC. It codes for CASSLLTGLQET. The entire CDR3 is CASSLLTGLQETQYF.

Remarks on this clone: Coverage ceases 3 residues before the CDR3 finishes, and the germline J gene fills in the end. The chain joins TRBV19 to TRBJ2-7; 10 bases map to TRBD2. CDR3 size: 13 residues. Looked up from germline, CDR1 is LNHDA and CDR2 is SQIVND (reference sequence). The V and J ends lost 6 bases and 6 bases, in that order; junction bases with no gene match: 5. CDR3 sequence: CASRAASGGEQYF. Incomplete CDR3 DNA: TGTGCCAGTAGAGCAGCTAGCGGGGGCGAG. The full variable domain, rest sourced from reference TRBV19 and TRBJ2-7, is DGGITQSPKYLFRKEGQNVTLSCEQNLNHDAMYWYRQDPGQGLRLIYYSQIVNDFQKGDIAEGYSVSREKKESFPLTVTSAQKNPTAFYLCASRAASGGEQYFGPGTRLTVT.

A note on this clone: The read halts 3 residues ahead of the CDR3 end, with the missing end drawn from the germline J gene. The chain carries TRBV20-1 and TRBJ2-7; TRBD2 might be the D (7 bases). The CDR3 has 18 amino acids. Deletions cut 3 bases from V and 2 bases from J, with 26 bases between. CDR1 is DFQATT, CDR2 SNEGSKA, per germline (reference sequence). The CDR3 bases that were read are TGCAGTGCTAGCGACCTCATGAGGTGGGGCGGGGGCGCCTACGAG. Translated, it gives CSASDLMRWGGGAYE. The whole CDR3 sequence reads CSASDLMRWGGGAYEQYF.

There are a few counts of this clone. The missing CDR3 end, 3 residues past where the read stops, is filled in from the germline J gene. V is TRBV5-1 and J is TRBJ2-7, with a possible D match to TRBD1 (5 bases). Trimming removed 0 bases at V and 3 bases at J, with 10 bases between. This CDR3 contains 14 residues. Germline loops: CDR1 SGHRS, CDR2 YFSETQ. The CDR3 is CASSLVPGNYEQYF. The sequenced part of the CDR3 DNA is TGCGCCAGCAGCTTGGTCCCAGGGAACTACGAG.

This clone was seen a handful of times. With the read ending 3 residues before the CDR3 end, the germline J gene is used to fill in that end. V and J are TRBV7-9 and TRBJ1-5, with 7 positions matching TRBD1. CDR1 and CDR2 (germline): SEHNR, FQNEAQ (reference sequence). Trimming removed 5 bases from V and 6 bases from J; junction bases left unmatched: 4. CDR3 length: 13 amino acids. CDR3 DNA (partial): TGTGCCAGCAGCATGGACAGGTTTCAGCCC. Its translation: CASSMDRFQP. The CDR3, in full, reads CASSMDRFQPQHF.

Remarks on this clone: With the read ending 3 residues before the CDR3 end, the germline J gene is used to fill in that end. The chain joins TRBV20-1 to TRBJ2-7; D not certain. CDR1 DFQATT and CDR2 SNEGSKA come from the germline V gene (reference sequence). V was pared by 5 bases and J by 6 bases, with 14 bases between. CDR3 length: 12 residues. CDR3 residues: CSARGGVLEQYF. Partial CDR3 DNA: TGCAGTGCTCGAGGCGGTGTTCTCGAG.

Concerning this clone itself: Coverage ceases 3 residues before the CDR3 finishes, and the germline J gene fills in the end. The genes are TRBV23-1 and TRBJ1-1, with 8 bases identical to TRBD1. TRBV23-1 is an ORF for which the function is uncertain. The CDR3 covers 15 residues. Unmatched junction bases numbered 3, after V lost 2 bases and J lost 1 base. The CDR3 loop reads CASSQPGQGNTEAFF. The CDR3 DNA, read in part, is TGCGCCAGCAGTCAACCAGGACAGGGGAACACTGAA.

This clone has just a few counts. CDR3 DNA, as far as it was read: TGTGCCAGCGGGAGCGGCGGGGTCGAG. Protein: CASGSGGVE. From start to end, the CDR3 is CASGSGGVEQYF. The chain carries TRBV2 and TRBJ2-7; tentative D call: TRBD2 (6 bases). The read ends 3 residues before the CDR3 terminus; that terminus is restored from the germline J gene. The CDR3 length is 12 residues. The V and J ends lost 8 bases and 6 bases respectively, with 14 bases between them. Germline CDR1 reads SNHLY; CDR2 reads FYNNEI.

This clone was observed a few times. The observed sequence ends 3 residues before the CDR3 terminus, with the missing tail filled in from the germline J gene. The chain recombines TRBV7-8 with TRBJ2-3; 7 nucleotides align to TRBD1. The germline V gene has CDR1 SGHVS and CDR2 FQNEAQ. The CDR3 spans 15 residues. Trimming took 3 bases from V and 4 from J; bases not matched to a gene: 7. The CDR3 DNA, read in part, is TGTGCCAGCAGCTTCGACAGGGTGTTTGCAGATACG. As protein: CASSFDRVFADT. The full CDR3 sequence reads CASSFDRVFADTQYF.

This clone has ten or more counts. The CDR3 is cut off 3 residues early in the read; its end comes from the germline J gene. The rearrangement links TRBV5-1 to TRBJ2-5, with 14 bases aligning to TRBD2. With V trimmed by 4 bases and J by 2 bases, 10 bases remained unmatched. This CDR3 has 18 amino acids. CDR1 and CDR2 from the germline V gene are SGHRS and YFSETQ. CDR3 bases read: TGCGCCAGCAGCCCCGGGACTAGCGGGGGAGGAGGACAAGAGACC. This encodes CASSPGTSGGGGQET. The full-length CDR3 reads as CASSPGTSGGGGQETQYF.